The 21 T cell receptor beta chains listed next were all sequenced from one sample in a study of high-grade serous ovarian cancer treatment subgroups. The data were produced by immunoSEQ multiplex PCR, yet TCRdb's version contains in-frame clones alone and is incomplete. The sample contains about 11,000 clones, roughly 80% of which appear only once. The tumor samples were collected prior to definitive surgery or chemotherapy. The sequenced material came from tumor tissue. These receptors were taken from a human donor with high-grade serous ovarian cancer.

The chain combines TRBV28 with TRBJ1-4; D is unclear. The CDR3 loop spans 13 amino acids. Trimming cost V 6 bases and J 7 bases, with 12 bases left between them. Germline V CDR1 and CDR2: MDHEN, SYDVKM. This CDR3 is CASSSIRGEKLFF. In DNA, the CDR3 is TGTGCCAGCAGCAGCATACGGGGTGAAAAACTGTTTTTT.

The chain uses TRBV5-3 and TRBJ2-7; tentatively, D is TRBD1 or TRBD2 (5 bases each). TRBV5-3 is flagged as an ORF with uncertain function. The CDR3 covers 16 residues. V was pared by 4 bases and J by 3 bases, with 20 bases between. The CDR3 coding sequence is TGTGCCAGAAGCGTCCCGAGGGGCCGCGAGTACTACGAGCAGTACTTC. Amino acid sequence: CARSVPRGREYYEQYF.

The rearrangement links TRBV30 to TRBJ2-7; D gene ambiguous. The germline CDR1 and CDR2 sequences are GTSNPN and SVGIG (reference sequence). The CDR3 runs to 13 residues. Between the trimmed V and J ends, which lost 0 bases and 6 bases, there was a span of 12 bases. This CDR3 is CAWSVLFGGEQYF. CDR3 coding DNA: TGTGCCTGGAGTGTACTTTTTGGCGGCGAGCAGTACTTC.

The table lists this clone with a count of one. The J gene is TRBJ2-7, the V gene TRBV11-2, with TRBD1 matching 9 bases. Germline loops: CDR1 SGHAT, CDR2 FQNNGV. Losses at the gene ends were 4 bases for V and 1 base for J; bases not matched to a gene: 11. The CDR3 is 17 residues long. The chain's CDR3 is CASSSTLPGQGSYEQYF. CDR3 in DNA: TGTGCCAGCAGCTCAACACTTCCGGGACAGGGATCCTACGAGCAGTACTTC. The full variable domain, completed using reference TRBV11-2 and TRBJ2-7, is EAGVAQSPRYKIIEKRQSVAFWCNPISGHATLYWYQQILGQGPKLLIQFQNNGVVDDSQLPKDRFSAERLKGVDSTLKIQPAKLEDSAVYLCASSSTLPGQGSYEQYFGPGTRLTVT.

Points on this clone: At one end the junction does not follow the germline gene, possibly because of a read error. The chain links TRBV18 to TRBJ1-6, with D perhaps TRBD1 (5 bases). CDR3 length: 17 residues. The germline V gene encodes CDR1 KGHSH and CDR2 LQKENI. CDR3 nucleotide sequence: TGTGCCAGCTCACCACCCGTCACAGGATCCTTTAATTCACCCCTCCACTTT. This sequence encodes CASSPPVTGSFNSPLHF. Filled out from reference TRBV18 and TRBJ1-6, the complete variable domain reads NAGVMQNPRHLVRRRGQEARLRCSPMKGHSHVYWYRQLPEEGLKFMVYLQKENIIDESGMPKERFSAEFPKEGPSILRIQQVVRGDSAAYFCASSPPVTGSFNSPLHFGNGTRLTVT.

The V and J genes are TRBV27 and TRBJ2-1; a possible D gene is TRBD2 (6 bases). The CDR3 spans 16 residues. V gave up 4 bases and J gave up 1 base, with 14 bases separating them. CDR1 is MNHEY and CDR2 is SMNVEV in the germline V gene (reference sequence). Here the CDR3 DNA reads TGTGCCAGCAGTTCGCTGCGGGGACGATCCTACAATGAGCAGTTCTTC. It is translated as CASSSLRGRSYNEQFF.

The genes are TRBV5-1 and TRBJ1-5; tentatively, D is TRBD1 (5 bases). V gave up 4 bases and J gave up 6 bases, with 17 bases separating them. Germline V CDR1 and CDR2: SGHRS, YFSETQ. CDR3 length: 15 residues. DNA of the CDR3: TGCGCCAGCAGCGCGACCGGGACTCATGGTCAGCCCCAGCATTTT. Protein product: CASSATGTHGQPQHF.

V is TRBV28 and J is TRBJ1-5; D gene uncertain. V was trimmed by 2 bases and J by 2 bases, leaving 7 bases between them. Per germline, CDR1 MDHEN and CDR2 SYDVKM. CDR3 length: 14 amino acids. CDR3 DNA: TGTGCCAGCAGTTTAGGGAGTGGCAATCAGCCCCAGCATTTT. It encodes CASSLGSGNQPQHF. The whole variable domain, remainder taken from reference TRBV28 and TRBJ1-5, is DVKVTQSSRYLVKRTGEKVFLECVQDMDHENMFWYRQDPGLGLRLIYFSYDVKMKEKGDIPEGYSVSREKKERFSLILESASTNQTSMYLCASSLGSGNQPQHFGDGTRLSIL.

The V gene is TRBV6-1, the J gene TRBJ2-5; D is unclear. Germline assignment: CDR1 MNHNS and CDR2 SASEGT. The CDR3 covers 14 residues. The V end was cut by 0 bases, the J end by 7 bases, with 12 bases between. CDR3 loop: CASSEARAPGTQYF. CDR3 coding DNA: TGTGCCAGCAGTGAAGCAAGGGCTCCGGGGACCCAGTACTTC.

The chain employs TRBV10-1 and TRBJ2-2; D gene uncertain. The germline gives CDR1 WNHNN, CDR2 SYGVQD (reference sequence). The CDR3 runs 13 residues. Trimming removed 3 bases from V and 5 bases from J, with 7 bases in between. CDR3 protein: CASSDRLTGELFF. CDR3 in DNA: TGCGCCAGCAGTGACCGACTTACCGGGGAGCTGTTTTTT.

This chain uses TRBV19 with TRBJ2-1, with a tentative D call TRBD2 (7 bases). The V end lost 3 bases, the J end lost 4 bases, and 10 bases lay between the germline ends. CDR3 length: 14 residues. The germline gives CDR1 LNHDA, CDR2 SQIVND (reference sequence). DNA of the CDR3: TGTGCCAGTAGTATGGGGGGGCGATACAATGAGCAGTTCTTC. The encoded protein is CASSMGGRYNEQFF.

The sample holds a few counts of this clone. The CDR3 spells CSSRGTLDTEAFF. The CDR3 DNA reads as TGCAGCTCTCGGGGGACCTTGGACACTGAAGCTTTCTTT. The chain has TRBV29-1 and TRBJ1-1, with D tentatively TRBD1 (5 bases). In germline, CDR1 is SQVTM, CDR2 ANQGSEA. The V end was cut by 8 bases, the J end by 3 bases, with 16 bases between. The CDR3 is 13 residues long.

In regard to this clone: No conserved phenylalanine or tryptophan is present at the end of the CDR3, so a read error is the likely explanation. No DNA is shown, since the ends of the CDR3 on it are uncertain; the CDR3 is the one TCRdb lists. The chain carries TRBV6-7 and TRBJ2-7; the table's D gene call, TRBD2, was not cross checked with the DNA. TRBV6-7 qualifies as an ORF whose function is uncertain. The CDR3 numbers 14 amino acids, ends counted. The CDR3 loop reads CASSYSSGASGRGL.

The genes are TRBV6-5 and TRBJ2-1; D might be TRBD2 (5 bases). V lost 6 bases and J 0 bases, leaving 12 bases between the germline ends. The CDR3 consists of 15 residues. The germline CDR1 and CDR2 sequences are MNHEY and SVGAGI. DNA for the CDR3: TGTGCCAGCAGGTCTGGAGGTTTCTCCTACAATGAGCAGTTCTTC. It yields the protein CASRSGGFSYNEQFF.

The genes are TRBV5-4 and TRBJ2-7; TRBD2 might be the D (5 bases). In germline, CDR1 is SGHNT, CDR2 YYREEE (reference sequence). The CDR3 has 12 residues. Between the trimmed V and J ends, which lost 4 bases and 7 bases, there was a span of 12 bases. The CDR3 is CASSHPGGEQYF. The DNA for the CDR3 is TGTGCCAGCAGCCATCCCGGAGGAGAGCAGTACTTC.

The genes are TRBV11-2 and TRBJ2-1, with TRBD2 matching 7 bases. The CDR3 sequence is 17 residues long. Germline CDR1 and CDR2: SGHAT and FQNNGV. With V trimmed by 5 bases and J by 0 bases, 10 bases remained unmatched. This CDR3 is CASSPGFGRSSYNEQFF. The CDR3 DNA reads TGTGCCAGCAGCCCTGGGTTCGGGAGGAGCTCCTACAATGAGCAGTTCTTC.

The V call is TRBV5-1, the J call TRBJ2-3; D is perhaps TRBD2 (5 bases). CDR3 length: 16 residues. Looked up from germline, CDR1 is SGHRS and CDR2 is YFSETQ. V was trimmed by 0 bases and J by 0 bases, leaving 11 bases between them. The CDR3 is CASSLAGGLSTDTQYF. The CDR3 DNA is TGCGCCAGCAGCTTGGCCGGCGGACTGAGCACAGATACGCAGTATTTT. Full variable domain (outside the CDR3, taken from reference TRBV5-1 and TRBJ2-3): KAGVTQTPRYLIKTRGQQVTLSCSPISGHRSVSWYQQTPGQGLQFLFEYFSETQRNKGNFPGRFSGRQFSNSRSEMNVSTLELGDSALYLCASSLAGGLSTDTQYFGPGTRLTVL.

The V and J genes are TRBV4-1 and TRBJ2-5; D may be TRBD1 (7 bases). There are 15 residues in the CDR3. Germline-derived CDR1 and CDR2 are MGHRA and YSYEKL. V was clipped by 1 base and J by 2 bases, with 11 bases between them. As DNA, the CDR3 is TGCGCCAGCAGCCAAGTGGGGGGACAGCAAGAGACCCAGTACTTC. Residues: CASSQVGGQQETQYF.

In DNA, the CDR3 is TGCGCCAGCAGCCCAGGGCGGGCGGATGAATGGGAACTGTTTTTT. Protein product: CASSPGRADEWELFF. The genes are TRBV5-1 and TRBJ1-4, with D possibly being TRBD1 (5 bases). CDR1 and CDR2 (germline): SGHRS, YFSETQ. V was clipped by 4 bases and J by 12 bases, with 22 bases between them. The CDR3 spans 15 residues.

The genes are TRBV5-1 and TRBJ1-3, with 8 bases lining up with TRBD1. CDR1 is SGHRS and CDR2 is YFSETQ in the germline V gene. The CDR3 covers 17 residues. Trimming removed 4 bases from V and 2 bases from J; junction bases left unmatched: 11. CDR3 loop: CASSALSPGGTGNTIYF. In DNA form, the CDR3 reads TGCGCCAGCAGCGCACTCAGTCCAGGGGGCACTGGAAACACCATATATTTT. Together with reference TRBV5-1 and TRBJ1-3, the CDR3 gives the full variable domain: KAGVTQTPRYLIKTRGQQVTLSCSPISGHRSVSWYQQTPGQGLQFLFEYFSETQRNKGNFPGRFSGRQFSNSRSEMNVSTLELGDSALYLCASSALSPGGTGNTIYFGEGSWLTVV.

This clone appeared a few times. The chain employs TRBV28 and TRBJ2-7; a possible D gene is TRBD1 (5 bases). The V and J ends lost 6 bases and 2 bases respectively, with 14 bases between them. The CDR3 length is 14 residues. CDR1 and CDR2 (germline): MDHEN, SYDVKM. The CDR3 DNA follows: TGTGCCAGCAGCTTTCGACAGAAGCCCTACGAGCAGTACTTC. It yields the protein CASSFRQKPYEQYF.